Listed here is a single T cell receptor beta chain. These data originate in a study of control samples from healthy donors and cancer patients. The method was immunoSEQ multiplex PCR; TCRdb's version includes in-frame clones alone and lacks a portion of them. The data hold around 150,000 clones, with about 86% observed a single time. Sequencing was performed on blood. The TCR originated in a man between 18 and 29 years old in good health.

The chain's CDR3 is CSVEDNRGDYEQYF. CDR3 in DNA: TGCAGCGTTGAAGATAACAGGGGGGACTACGAGCAGTACTTC. This chain links TRBV29-1 with TRBJ2-7, with TRBD1 matching 8 bases. CDR3 length: 14 residues. The trim removed 0 bases at V and 3 bases at J, leaving 4 bases unmatched. Germline-derived CDR1 and CDR2 are SQVTM and ANQGSEA.